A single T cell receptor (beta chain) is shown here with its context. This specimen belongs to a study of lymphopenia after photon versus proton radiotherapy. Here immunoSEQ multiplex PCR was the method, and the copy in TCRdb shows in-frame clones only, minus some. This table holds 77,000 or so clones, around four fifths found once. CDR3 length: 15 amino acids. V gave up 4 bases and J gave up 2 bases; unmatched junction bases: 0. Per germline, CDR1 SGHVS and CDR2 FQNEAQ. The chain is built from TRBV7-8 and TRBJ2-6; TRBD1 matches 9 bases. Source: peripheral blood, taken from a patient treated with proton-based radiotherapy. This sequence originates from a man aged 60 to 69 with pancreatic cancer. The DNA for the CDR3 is TGTGCCAGCAGCTGGGACAGGGCTGGGGCCAACGTCCTGACTTTC. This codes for CASSWDRAGANVLTF. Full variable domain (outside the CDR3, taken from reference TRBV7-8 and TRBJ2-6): GAGVSQSPRYKVAKRGQDVALRCDPISGHVSLFWYQQALGQGPEFLTYFQNEAQLDKSGLPSDRFFAERPEGSVSTLKIQRTQQEDSAVYLCASSWDRAGANVLTFGAGSRLTVL.